Sequencing of this TCR beta chain was carried out in a study of cytomegalovirus exposure and HLA in healthy donors (TCRdb year 2017). General notes on the study: An earlier analysis of approximately 640 of the donors reported 250 to 300 Gb of sequence data and 117 million unique TCR beta sequences from some 180 million T cells. Roughly 300 gigabases of sequencing data and 75 million to 85 million unique TCR sequences made up an early release that covered 640 HLA-typed donors. Among the roughly 400 genotyped donors, about 83% belonged to the genetic ancestry cluster associated with self-reported Caucasian donors. The study was designed to test whether signatures of past pathogen exposure could be identified by cataloging public T cell receptors. The study profiled the T cell repertoires of about 720 subjects by immunosequencing and related them to cytomegalovirus serostatus. Besides the first cohort of 500 to 700 subjects, a separate validation cohort made up of 120 different subjects was used. To predict cytomegalovirus infection status, the study brought together high-throughput TCR immunosequencing, statistical association of individual TCRs with disease status, and machine learning. In a later analysis, previously published TCR beta repertoires from roughly 710 donors were re-analyzed and high-resolution HLA genotyping was added so that TCR occurrence patterns could be studied. In the later analysis, no new phenotypic data were used to find candidate immune exposures; instead, reliance was placed on TCR beta sequences and their occurrence across donors. An earlier analysis of some 500 of the donors applied high-throughput TCR beta sequencing to assess whether each TCR beta V gene segment acted as functional or pseudogenic. Donor age, sex, ethnicity and CMV serostatus were compiled together with the repertoire data. In a later genetic analysis, genome-wide SNP genotypes for about 55% of the roughly 670 donors were used, and that subset was treated as a discovery cohort. Every discovery cohort repertoire had been produced on one sequencing platform. Both class I and class II loci were covered by HLA typing, at four-digit resolution. Typing coverage varied by locus: about 629-640 donors for A, B, C, DRB1 and DQB1; approximately 500 for DQA1; about 570 for DPA1; 400 to 480 for DPB1. A handful of DR-DQ haplotypes were treated as single units for association and clustering because of strong linkage in the cohort. Among around 400 genotyped donors of the cohort, an average of approximately 240,000 unique TCR beta nucleotide sequences was sequenced per donor, of which about 18% were non-productive. Broad study findings and their caveats: Assigning TCR associations to individual alleles was difficult when HLA alleles, especially DR and DQ, strongly co-occurred. Sequencing depth was assumed to be roughly uniform across donors in the presence/absence analyses, though that assumption may not hold. Because counts were too low, around 18 rarely observed V segments, including chromosome 9 orphons, were left out of the earlier analysis of 587 of the donors. An association between a missense DCLRE1C variant and V-gene and J-gene trimming of TCR beta chains was found in a later genetic analysis and replicated in an independent cohort. Most CMV-associated TCR beta chains appeared to be HLA-restricted in a later analysis, and the HLA associations seemed to be driven largely by CMV exposure. In a later analysis, HLA-associated TCR beta chains showed more clonal expansion and lower generation probabilities than non-associated chains that were equally common. The only immune exposure information available for the cohort was CMV serostatus. This cohort had only TCR beta chains sequenced, and the lack of alpha or paired-chain data limited which features could be detected. A further reported finding was that TCR beta sequences accurately predicted the HLA-A and HLA-B alleles for most subjects in the first cohort. According to the authors, the approach could potentially be generalized to other disease states and immunological phenotypes. Some IMGT-functional V segments, including TRBV6-2 and TRBV6-3, could not be distinguished by the 87-base-pair reads and were therefore excluded. According to a later genetic analysis, donors in an Asian-associated ancestry cluster had fewer N-insertions in productive TCRs than the approximately 710-donor mean. An earlier analysis of around 540 of the donors showed that most TCR beta V segments appeared in productive rearrangements either about 90% or about 30% of the time, which broadly matched IMGT annotations. A cluster of highly shared sequence variants was judged likely to represent a technical artifact of the sequencing pipeline. Specific HLA alleles were associated with 15,000 to 20,000 TCR beta sequences at a false discovery rate of 0.05 in a later analysis. A later analysis found that TCR association rates varied across HLA loci, with DRB1 alleles showing the most associated TCRs and HLA-C alleles the fewest. Three of the identified cytomegalovirus-associated TCR beta chains were confirmed in vitro to be specific for cytomegalovirus antigens. The classifier was reported to diagnose cytomegalovirus status with high specificity and sensitivity in both the original cohort and the validation cohort. While some public TCRs were present in many individuals, most TCR sequences turned up only very rarely across donors. HLA typing was unavailable for some donors at each locus, so association tests used only the typed subset. A later analysis reported that several top co-occurrence clusters appeared linked to parvovirus B19, influenza, CMV and Epstein-Barr virus. Linkage disequilibrium might explain the correlated functional status among segregating V segments, but an unknown experimental factor could not be excluded. The study listed 150 to 200 TCR beta chains as associated with cytomegalovirus.

V ends up 1 base short and J 0 bases short, with an unmatched junction base count of 7. Spanning cysteine to phenylalanine, the CDR3 consists of 18 amino acids. Only CDR3 DNA remains: 54 bases, in frame from the first base. CDR1 SGHVS and CDR2 FNYEAQ are derived from the germline V gene. To prepare the library, the immunoSEQ multiplex PCR assay was applied. For the multiplex PCR, a mixture combining 60 forward primers for TCR Vbeta segments and 13 reverse primers for TCR Jbeta segments was used. Amplification of the CDR3 region of rearranged TCR beta genes was performed with a multiplex PCR assay on genomic DNA. Amplified TCR beta libraries were sequenced as 87-base-pair reads on the Illumina HiSeq System. In the original analysis: In a later analysis, 80 million or so unique TCR beta chains were counted across the 500 to 850 repertoires, and approximately 11 million of these chains were shared by at least two donors. A nearest-neighbor algorithm error-corrected the raw reads and collapsed the reads into unique sequences, merging closely related sequences to remove PCR and sequencing errors. V, D and J gene segments were assigned by aligning CDR3 sequences to IMGT reference sequences. Each retained sequence needed at least a six-nucleotide match to both a V gene segment and a J gene segment. Rearrangements were classified as productive when the CDR3 lacked stop codons and remained in frame with V and J, and all other rearrangements were classified as non-productive. Following IMGT convention, CDR3 was defined as the stretch from the second conserved V-encoded cysteine up to the conserved J-encoded phenylalanine. In an earlier analysis of more than 550 of the donors, sequences lacking an unambiguous match to a single V gene segment were excluded. In an earlier analysis of 587 of the donors, V segments were called functional above 56.7% productive rearrangements and were called segregating when the between-donor standard deviation exceeded 5%. A statistical classification framework was built for diagnosing cytomegalovirus status from the catalog of TCR beta chain sequences. V and J gene assignment, in a later analysis, came from comparing TCR nucleotide sequences with IMGT/GENE-DB human TR gene sequences. In a later analysis, CDR3 sequences and most-parsimonious VDJ recombination scenarios were assigned using the TCRdist pipeline. In a later analysis, each TCR beta chain was defined by its CDR3 amino acid sequence together with its V-gene family, and reads lacking a unique V-gene family were excluded. In a later analysis, 450 to 600 highly shared, low-generation-probability nucleotide sequences were removed to address suspected cross-contamination and a sequencing artifact. A later analysis calculated a clonal expansion index for each public chain from normalized within-repertoire ranks of inferred template counts. Generation probabilities in a later analysis came from a VDJ recombination model fitted to out-of-frame rearrangements, and those results were checked against IGoR. Hypergeometric tests were used in a later analysis to score TCR-TCR, TCR-HLA and TCR-CMV co-occurrence, with a repertoire-size bias correction applied to the TCR pairs. In a later analysis, false discovery rates were estimated by permuting HLA or CMV assignments 20 times. In a later analysis, co-occurring TCRs were grouped with DBSCAN, and TCRdist sequence similarity was added when clustering was performed within HLA-allele-positive subsets. Repertoires with fewer than 30,000 or more than 120,000 public chains, plus five repertoires with anomalous nucleotide sharing, were excluded from co-occurrence clustering. The table comes from immuneACCESS by way of TCRdb, which keeps in-frame sequences with V and J called. Part of the clones is missing from these tables; in studies checked, under half for an unresolved V gene and the rest for unknown reasons. The V and J calls and clone size come from that table; D and trimming were worked out from the DNA. This sample's table has entries for some 43,000 clones. About 1.8% of the sample belongs to the ten largest clones.

The cohort comprised 666 healthy bone marrow donors. At the time of sampling, every cohort member was nominally healthy, though immune exposures that went unrecorded were likely present. The donor tested CMV seronegative and was one of the 352 seronegative cohort members. A peripheral blood sample was collected from each donor, and TCR beta sequencing was performed on peripheral blood mononuclear cells. Genomic DNA was extracted from the blood cell samples with the Qiagen DNeasy Blood Extraction Kit. For this clone: Its antigen is unknown.

The sequence was collected from a woman aged 30 to 39 in good health and CMV-seronegative. The rearranged chain carries TRBV7-6 and TRBJ1-1; 11 central bases correspond to TRBD1. Sequenced input: PBMCs. The CDR3 region: CASSLVPGQGGMNTEAFF. The nucleotide sequence reads TGTGCCAGCAGCTTAGTTCCGGGACAGGGGGGAATGAACACTGAAGCTTTCTTT.